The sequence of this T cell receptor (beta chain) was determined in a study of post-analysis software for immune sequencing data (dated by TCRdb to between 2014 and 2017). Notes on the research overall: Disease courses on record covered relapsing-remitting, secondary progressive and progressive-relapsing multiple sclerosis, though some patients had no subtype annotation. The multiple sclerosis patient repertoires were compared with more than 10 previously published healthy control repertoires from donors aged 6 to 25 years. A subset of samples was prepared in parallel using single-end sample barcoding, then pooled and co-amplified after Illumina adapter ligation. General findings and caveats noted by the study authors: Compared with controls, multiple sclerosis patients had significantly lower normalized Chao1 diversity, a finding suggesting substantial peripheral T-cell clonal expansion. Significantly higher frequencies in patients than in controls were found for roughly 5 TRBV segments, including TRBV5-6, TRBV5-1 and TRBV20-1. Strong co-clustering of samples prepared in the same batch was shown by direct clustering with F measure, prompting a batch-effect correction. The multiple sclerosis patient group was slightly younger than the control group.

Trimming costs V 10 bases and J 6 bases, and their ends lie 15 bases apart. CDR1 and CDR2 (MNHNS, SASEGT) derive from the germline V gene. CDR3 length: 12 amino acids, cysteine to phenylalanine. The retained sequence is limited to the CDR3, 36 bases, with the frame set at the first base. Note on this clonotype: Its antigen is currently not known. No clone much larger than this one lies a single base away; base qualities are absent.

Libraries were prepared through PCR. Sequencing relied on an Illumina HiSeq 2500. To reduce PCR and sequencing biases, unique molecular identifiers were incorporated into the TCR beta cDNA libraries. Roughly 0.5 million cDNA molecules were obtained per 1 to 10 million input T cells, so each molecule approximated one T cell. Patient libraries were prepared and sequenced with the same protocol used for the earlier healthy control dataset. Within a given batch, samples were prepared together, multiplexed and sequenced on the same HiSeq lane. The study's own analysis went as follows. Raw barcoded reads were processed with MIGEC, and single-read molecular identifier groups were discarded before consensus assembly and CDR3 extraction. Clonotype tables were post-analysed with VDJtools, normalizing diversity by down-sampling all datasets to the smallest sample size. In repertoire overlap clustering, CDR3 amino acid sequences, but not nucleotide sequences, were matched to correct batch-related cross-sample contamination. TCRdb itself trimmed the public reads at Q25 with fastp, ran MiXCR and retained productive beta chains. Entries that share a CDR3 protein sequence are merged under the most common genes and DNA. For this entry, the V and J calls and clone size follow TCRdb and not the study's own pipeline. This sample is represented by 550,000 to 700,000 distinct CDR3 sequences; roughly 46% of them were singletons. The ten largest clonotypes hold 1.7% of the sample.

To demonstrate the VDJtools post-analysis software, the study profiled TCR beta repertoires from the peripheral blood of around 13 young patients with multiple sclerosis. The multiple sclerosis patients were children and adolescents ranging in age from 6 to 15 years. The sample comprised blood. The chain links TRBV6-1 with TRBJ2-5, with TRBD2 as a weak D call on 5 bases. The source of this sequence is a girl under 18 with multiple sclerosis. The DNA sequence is TGTGCCACCCGATCGGAGGTGCAGACCCAGTACTTC. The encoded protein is CATRSEVQTQYF.